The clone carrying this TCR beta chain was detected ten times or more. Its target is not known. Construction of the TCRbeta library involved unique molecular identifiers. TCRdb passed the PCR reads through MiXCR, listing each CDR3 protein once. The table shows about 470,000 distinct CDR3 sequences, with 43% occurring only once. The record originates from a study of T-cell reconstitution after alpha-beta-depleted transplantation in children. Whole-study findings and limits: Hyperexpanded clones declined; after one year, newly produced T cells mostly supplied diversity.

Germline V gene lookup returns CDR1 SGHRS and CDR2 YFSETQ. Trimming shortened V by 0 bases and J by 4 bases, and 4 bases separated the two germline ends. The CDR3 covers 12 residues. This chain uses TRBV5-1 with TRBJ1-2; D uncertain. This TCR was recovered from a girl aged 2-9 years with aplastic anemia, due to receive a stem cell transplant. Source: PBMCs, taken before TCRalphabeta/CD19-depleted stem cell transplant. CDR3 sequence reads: CASSLGLYGYTF. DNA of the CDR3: TGCGCCAGCAGCTTGGGGCTCTATGGCTACACCTTC.